Listed below are T cell receptor beta chains from one sample, sequenced in a study of CD8+ T cells in alopecia areata. Sequenced by immunoSEQ multiplex PCR; TCRdb stores in-frame clones only, minus some. Among some 30,000 clones listed, approximately 56% were seen once. The sample was NKG2D-high CD8+ T cells sorted from blood. The receptors stem from a human donor with alopecia areata. Both conserved end residues are part of each CDR3. A D gene is named only where the DNA matches it firmly. Rows give clone size only sometimes, using once, few, many, or a class for an expanded clone.

abundance	v_gene	d_gene	j_gene	CDR3nt	CDR3aa
few	TRBV5-1	.	TRBJ2-2	TGCGCCAGCAGCTTGCCAGGGTCTCACGGGGAGCTGTTTTTT	CASSLPGSHGELFF
.	TRBV19	.	TRBJ2-1	TGTGCCAGTACCCCACTGGACGGAGGGGGCAATGAGCAGTTCTTC	CASTPLDGGGNEQFF
.	TRBV5-6	.	TRBJ2-1	TGTGCCAGCAGCTGGGGTCTAGGGGGACCTGAGCAGTTCTTC	CASSWGLGGPEQFF
few	TRBV7-9	.	TRBJ2-4	TGTGCCAGCAGCAAGCAGGGGTTAGCCAAAAACATTCAGTACTTC	CASSKQGLAKNIQYF
.	TRBV4-2	.	TRBJ2-7	TGTGCCAGCAGCCAAGGGGCCGAGCAGTACTTC	CASSQGAEQYF
.	TRBV23-1	TRBD2	TRBJ2-3	TGCGCCAGCAGTCAATCCCTAGCGGGGGACCCTCCCACAGATACGCAGTATTTT	CASSQSLAGDPPTDTQYF
.	TRBV28	.	TRBJ2-7	TGTGCCAGCAGCCCCAGTCTGGAGGTCTACGAGCAGTACTTC	CASSPSLEVYEQYF
.	TRBV6-5	TRBD2	TRBJ2-1	TGTGCCAGCAGTTACTCACTAGCGTACAGTGAGCAGTTCTTC	CASSYSLAYSEQFF
.	TRBV9	TRBD1	TRBJ1-5	TGTGCCAGCAGCGTAGGTCCATATGGACAGGGGGCCGGTCAGCCCCAGCATTTT	CASSVGPYGQGAGQPQHF
.	TRBV4-1	TRBD2	TRBJ2-5	TGCGCCAGCAGCACAAGCGGGAGCGAGAAGACCCAGTACTTC	CASSTSGSEKTQYF
.	TRBV4-3	.	TRBJ1-2	TGCGCCAGCAGCCAAGATTTCGGGGGGATTTGGGGCTACACCTTC	CASSQDFGGIWGYTF
.	TRBV4-2	TRBD1	TRBJ1-1	TGTGCCAGCAGCCAAGCTCGACAGGGGGCGGGGAACACTGAAGCTTTCTTT	CASSQARQGAGNTEAFF
.	TRBV7-9	.	TRBJ2-1	TGTGCCAGCAGCTTTTCTCGTTCGGAAGATGAGCAGTTCTTC	CASSFSRSEDEQFF
.	TRBV5-1	.	TRBJ2-7	TGCGCCAGCAGCTCCTTGGGGGCACCTTCCTACGAGCAGTACTTC	CASSSLGAPSYEQYF
.	TRBV7-2	TRBD1	TRBJ2-1	TGTGCCAGCAGCTTACCAAGGGACAGGGGGGACAATGAGCAGTTCTTC	CASSLPRDRGDNEQFF
.	TRBV4-3	.	TRBJ1-2	TGCGCCAGCAGCCAAGAGGCAGGTTCTGGCTACACCTTC	CASSQEAGSGYTF
.	TRBV18	.	TRBJ2-3	TGTGCCAGCTCACCACCGTCGCTTGGGGGCCCCACAGATACGCAGTATTTT	CASSPPSLGGPTDTQYF
.	TRBV7-9	TRBD2	TRBJ2-3	TGTGCCAGCAGCACCGACGCCCCACTAGCGGCAAGCACAGATACGCAGTATTTT	CASSTDAPLAASTDTQYF
.	TRBV21-1	.	TRBJ2-5	TGTGCCAGCAGCAAATCTCCGCTCGACAGGGCACCGTTTCAGACCCAGTACTTC	CASSKSPLDRAPFQTQYF
.	TRBV19	.	TRBJ2-1	TGTGCCAGTAGTCGTAACACATACTCCTACAATGAGCAGTTCTTC	CASSRNTYSYNEQFF
.	TRBV4-1	TRBD2	TRBJ2-7	TGCGCCAGCAGCCCCTCCCTAGCGGGAGCCCACGAGCAGTACTTC	CASSPSLAGAHEQYF
.	TRBV2	.	TRBJ2-7	TGTGCCAGCAGGCGTGAAATGGACACCTTTTCCGAGCAGTACTTC	CASRREMDTFSEQYF
few	TRBV29-1	TRBD1	TRBJ2-7	TGCAGCGTGACAGGGAAACTAAATACCTACGAGCAGTACTTC	CSVTGKLNTYEQYF
.	TRBV29-1	TRBD1	TRBJ2-2	TGCAGCGTTGTGCCGCAGGGGGCGAACACCGGGGAGCTGTTTTTT	CSVVPQGANTGELFF
.	TRBV29-1	TRBD1	TRBJ1-2	TGCAGCGTTGAAGATCGGACAGGGGGCTATGGCTACACCTTC	CSVEDRTGGYGYTF
.	TRBV5-6	TRBD1	TRBJ2-7	TGTGCCAGCAACAGCCCCGGGACAGGGGTCCCCGAGCAGTACTTC	CASNSPGTGVPEQYF
.	TRBV5-4	.	TRBJ2-7	TGTGCCAGCAGCTTGGTGGGAGGCTACGAGCAGTACTTC	CASSLVGGYEQYF
.	TRBV4-1	.	TRBJ2-7	TGCGCCAGCAGCCAAGAACTCACCTCCTACGAGCAGTACTTC	CASSQELTSYEQYF
.	TRBV6-6	.	TRBJ2-7	TGTGCCAGCAGTTACTCGGACAGAGTAAACTACGAGCAGTACTTC	CASSYSDRVNYEQYF
.	TRBV25-1	TRBD2	TRBJ2-3	TGTGCCAGCAGTGATTCCGGGACTAGCGGGATTGCAGATACGCAGTATTTT	CASSDSGTSGIADTQYF
few	TRBV4-2	.	TRBJ2-7	TGTGCCAGCAGCCAACTCCTGAACTACGAGCAGTACTTC	CASSQLLNYEQYF
few	TRBV29-1	TRBD2	TRBJ2-5	TGCAGCGTGTGGACTAGCGAAGACGGGGCCCAGTACTTC	CSVWTSEDGAQYF
.	TRBV5-1	TRBD1	TRBJ2-7	TGCGCCAGCAGCAGGATGGGACAGGGATTAGACGAGCAGTACTTC	CASSRMGQGLDEQYF
.	TRBV14	.	TRBJ2-7	TGTGCCAGCAGCCAAGAGTGGGGACTCGACTACGAGCAGTACTTC	CASSQEWGLDYEQYF
.	TRBV7-8	.	TRBJ2-7	TGTGCCAGCAAGTCAATGGGCTACGAGCAGTACTTC	CASKSMGYEQYF
.	TRBV15	.	TRBJ2-1	TGTGCCACCAGCAGAGCGGGAGATGAGCAGTTCTTC	CATSRAGDEQFF
few	TRBV28	.	TRBJ2-5	TGTGCCAGCGTTTCGTACACAATCCAAGAGACCCAGTACTTC	CASVSYTIQETQYF
.	TRBV7-2	TRBD2	TRBJ2-1	TGTGCCAGCAGCCCACATAGCGGGGGGATTTCCTACAATGAGCAGTTCTTC	CASSPHSGGISYNEQFF
few	TRBV7-2	.	TRBJ2-1	TGTGCCAGCAGCCCCAGTAGGGGGAACTACAATGAGCAGTTCTTC	CASSPSRGNYNEQFF
.	TRBV9	TRBD1	TRBJ2-3	TGTGCCAGCAGCCCAGAGGGGGACAGGGCGGCGGATACGCAGTATTTT	CASSPEGDRAADTQYF
.	TRBV5-1	.	TRBJ2-1	TGCGCCAGCAGCCCGGACGGGAGACGGGGTGAGCAGTTCTTC	CASSPDGRRGEQFF
once	TRBV29-1	TRBD1	TRBJ1-2	TGCAGCGTCCGGGACAGTTATGGCTACACCTTC	CSVRDSYGYTF